This T cell receptor (beta chain) comes out of a study of cytomegalovirus exposure and HLA in healthy donors (dated by TCRdb to between 2016 and 2019). About the full investigation: In an earlier analysis of 587 of the donors, under 300 Gb of sequence data and 117 million unique TCR beta sequences from about 179 million T cells were reported. Besides the first cohort of roughly 640 subjects, a separate validation cohort made up of roughly 130 different subjects was used. An early release covering 550 to 700 HLA-typed donors comprised around 300 gigabases of sequencing data and tens of millions of unique TCR sequences. Genome-wide SNP genotypes for about three fifths of the roughly 670 donors were used in a later genetic analysis, which treated that subset as a discovery cohort. To decide whether each TCR beta V gene segment behaved as functional or pseudogenic, an earlier analysis of 587 of the donors relied on high-throughput TCR beta sequencing. To study patterns of TCR occurrence, a later analysis re-analyzed previously published TCR beta repertoires from 700 or so donors and added high-resolution HLA genotyping. Because of strong linkage in the cohort, roughly five DR-DQ haplotypes were treated as single units for association and clustering. The aim of the study was to test whether cataloging public T cell receptors could identify signatures of past pathogen exposure. In the later analysis, no new phenotypic data were used to find candidate immune exposures; instead, reliance was placed on TCR beta sequences and their occurrence across donors. HLA typing covered class I and class II loci at four-digit resolution. All discovery cohort repertoires had been generated on a single sequencing platform. Using immunosequencing, the study profiled T cell repertoires from approximately 700 subjects and related those repertoires to cytomegalovirus serostatus. Of the approximately 400 genotyped donors, 75% to 85% were placed in the genetic ancestry cluster associated with self-reported Caucasian donors. Across about 380 genotyped donors of the cohort, an average of roughly 230,000 unique TCR beta nucleotide sequences per donor were sequenced, and roughly 20% of those sequences were non-productive. The number of typed donors differed by locus: roughly 629-630 for A, B, C, DRB1 and DQB1; some 500 for DQA1; approximately 600 for DPA1; and around 470 for DPB1. Donor age, sex, ethnicity and CMV serostatus were collected together with the repertoire data. To predict cytomegalovirus infection status, the study brought together high-throughput TCR immunosequencing, statistical association of individual TCRs with disease status, and machine learning.

Of note for this clone: Its antigen has not been determined. Per-base quality was not reported, and no clone a single base away is much larger than it.

Libraries were constructed by the immunoSEQ multiplex PCR assay. For the multiplex PCR, a mixture combining 60 forward primers for TCR Vbeta segments and 13 reverse primers for TCR Jbeta segments was used. The CDR3 region of rearranged TCR beta genes was amplified from genomic DNA by a multiplex PCR assay. The Illumina HiSeq System was used to sequence the amplified TCR beta libraries as 87-base-pair reads. As for the original processing: A later analysis tallied around 82 million unique TCR beta chains across the 700 or so repertoires, and 10 million to 11 million of those chains were shared by two or more donors. A nearest-neighbor algorithm error-corrected the raw reads and collapsed the reads into unique sequences, merging closely related sequences to remove PCR and sequencing errors. CDR3 sequences were aligned to IMGT reference sequences to assign V, D and J gene segments. For a sequence to be retained, a match of at least six nucleotides was required to both a V gene segment and a J gene segment. Rearrangements were classified as productive when the CDR3 lacked stop codons and remained in frame with V and J, and all other rearrangements were classified as non-productive. CDR3 was defined by IMGT convention, running from the second conserved V-encoded cysteine to the conserved J-encoded phenylalanine. The earlier analysis of about 610 of the donors excluded sequences that lacked an unambiguous match to a single V gene segment. An earlier analysis of about 600 of the donors called V segments functional above 56.7% productive rearrangements and segregating when the between-donor standard deviation exceeded 5%. A statistical classification framework was developed to diagnose cytomegalovirus status using the catalog of TCR beta chain sequences. A later analysis assigned V and J genes by comparing TCR nucleotide sequences with IMGT/GENE-DB human TR gene sequences. Using the TCRdist pipeline, a later analysis assigned CDR3 sequences along with most-parsimonious VDJ recombination scenarios. In a later analysis, each TCR beta chain was defined by its CDR3 amino acid sequence together with its V-gene family, and reads lacking a unique V-gene family were excluded. As a way to deal with suspected cross-contamination and a sequencing artifact, a later analysis dropped roughly 620 nucleotide sequences that were highly shared and had low generation probability. A later analysis calculated a clonal expansion index for each public chain from normalized within-repertoire ranks of inferred template counts. In a later analysis, generation probabilities were computed using a VDJ recombination model fitted to out-of-frame rearrangements, and the results were checked against IGoR. In a later analysis, TCR-TCR, TCR-HLA and TCR-CMV co-occurrence was scored with hypergeometric tests, and a repertoire-size bias correction was applied to TCR pairs. In a later analysis, false discovery rates were estimated by permuting HLA or CMV assignments 20 times. In a later analysis, co-occurring TCRs were grouped using DBSCAN, and TCRdist sequence similarity was added for clustering within HLA-allele-positive subsets. Repertoires with fewer than 30,000 or more than 120,000 public chains, plus five repertoires with anomalous nucleotide sharing, were excluded from co-occurrence clustering. Sourced from immuneACCESS, this table was stored by TCRdb with only in-frame sequences that have V and J called. A share of the clones is absent; for the studies checked, an unresolved V gene accounts for under half, and the remainder has no known explanation. V and J calls plus clone size are reproduced from that table; the DNA served to infer D and trimming. The sample table shows about 200,000 clones, and about four fifths are seen once. The ten largest clonotypes hold around 0.38% of the sample.

Findings and caveats that apply to the study as a whole: Immune exposure information for the cohort was limited to CMV serostatus. Over 15 rarely observed V segments, including chromosome 9 orphons, were excluded from the earlier analysis of about 600 of the donors because counts were too low. Because HLA typing was unavailable for some donors at each locus, only the typed subset was used in association tests. A further reported finding was that TCR beta sequences accurately predicted the HLA-A and HLA-B alleles for most subjects in the first cohort. Presence/absence analyses assumed roughly uniform sequencing depth across donors, an assumption that may not hold. Correlated functional status among segregating V segments might reflect linkage disequilibrium, but an unknown experimental factor could not be ruled out. In a later analysis, the rate of TCR association differed among HLA loci, with DRB1 alleles having the most associated TCRs and HLA-C alleles having the fewest. The classifier was reported to diagnose cytomegalovirus status with high specificity and sensitivity in both the original cohort and the validation cohort. A later genetic analysis reported fewer N-insertions in productive TCRs among donors in an Asian-associated ancestry cluster than the roughly 690-donor mean. Only TCR beta chains were sequenced in this cohort, and the absence of alpha or paired-chain data limited detectable features. The study listed 164 TCR beta chains as associated with cytomegalovirus. While some public TCRs were present in many individuals, most TCR sequences turned up only very rarely across donors. In a later analysis, 16,951 TCR beta sequences were associated with specific HLA alleles at a false discovery rate of 0.05. Most CMV-associated TCR beta chains appeared to be HLA-restricted in a later analysis, and the HLA associations seemed to be driven largely by CMV exposure. According to a later analysis, parvovirus B19, influenza, CMV and Epstein-Barr virus appeared linked to several top co-occurrence clusters. Broadly in line with IMGT annotations, most TCR beta V segments showed up in productive rearrangements about 87% or about 30% of the time in an earlier analysis of 450 to 600 of the donors. A few of the identified cytomegalovirus-associated TCR beta chains were confirmed in vitro to be specific for cytomegalovirus antigens. In a later analysis, HLA-associated TCR beta chains showed more clonal expansion and lower generation probabilities than non-associated chains that were equally common. An association between a missense DCLRE1C variant and V-gene and J-gene trimming of TCR beta chains was found in a later genetic analysis and replicated in an independent cohort. The sequencing pipeline was judged likely to have produced a cluster of highly shared sequence variants as a technical artifact. Strong co-occurrence of HLA alleles, especially DR and DQ, made assigning TCR associations to individual alleles difficult. It was suggested by the authors that the approach could potentially be generalized to other disease states and immunological phenotypes.

The cohort was made up of about 610 healthy bone marrow donors. All cohort members were sampled while nominally healthy, although unrecorded immune exposures were likely present. The donor was CMV seropositive and belonged to the group of 250 to 300 seropositive cohort members. Each donor provided a peripheral blood sample, and peripheral blood mononuclear cells were used for TCR beta sequencing. Genomic DNA extraction from the blood cell samples was performed with the Qiagen DNeasy Blood Extraction Kit. This sequence was found in a male donor in good health and CMV-seropositive. The sequencing input was PBMCs.

The CDR3 in this case is CASSEANGSNQPQHF. The nucleotide sequence reads as follows: TGTGCCAGCAGTGAAGCGAACGGTAGCAATCAGCCCCAGCATTTT. The rearranged segments are TRBV6-1 and TRBJ1-5, with the D gene call left open. From the cysteine through the phenylalanine, the CDR3 covers 15 amino acids. Of all the DNA, just the CDR3 is kept, 45 bases in frame from base 1. Per the germline V gene, MNHNS is the CDR1 and SASEGT is the CDR2. At the junction V is shortened by 0 bases and J by 0 bases, with 6 bases in between.